The source of this T cell receptor beta chain is a study of blood T cell repertoires in COVID-19. Study-wide context: Samples came from the United States, Italy and Spain, spanning acute and convalescent COVID-19. T cells, B-cell-depleted T cells, or PBMCs supplied cDNA or gDNA.

V was shortened by 5 bases and J by 8 bases, with 21 bases between the two germline ends. The CDR3 is 15 amino acids. The V gene's germline CDR1 is MDHEN and CDR2 SYDVKM. Per the authors' pipeline: Researchers report that nucleated cell counts were estimated from reference gene primer amplification. The method was immunoSEQ multiplex PCR; TCRdb's version includes in-frame clones alone and lacks a portion of them. V, J and clone size derive from that table, while D and trimming were established from the DNA sequence. The data contain just under 300,000 clones, 85% to 90% of them singletons. The rearrangement uses TRBV28 and TRBJ1-2, with D tentatively TRBD1 (5 bases). Sequencing was carried out using peripheral blood. This receptor was identified in a man in his 70s with acute or convalescent COVID-19. The CDR3 nucleotides are TGTGCCAGCAGTCCCGCCCACGGGGGGGAGAAAGGCTACACCTTC. Translated: CASSPAHGGEKGYTF.